This passage covers 5 T cell receptor beta chains from one sample sequenced in a study of CD8 T cells in Susac syndrome. Random-hexamer reverse transcription was applied to roughly 0.45 to 1 ug RNA. TCRdb analysed the immunoSEQ multiplex PCR reads with MiXCR anew, one entry per CDR3 protein. This table has 55,000 to 75,000 distinct CDR3 sequences, roughly 93% appearing once. Sequencing used CD4+ T cells from PBMCs. These receptors came from a human donor with Susac syndrome.

The chain has TRBV29-1 and TRBJ2-2; 9 bases agree with TRBD1. V shed 2 bases and J 8 bases; nucleotides not matched to a gene: 6. Per germline, CDR1 SQVTM and CDR2 ANQGSEA. This CDR3 is 14 amino acids long. The CDR3: CSVETGGLEGELFF. In nucleotides, the CDR3 is TGCAGCGTTGAAACAGGGGGCTTAGAAGGGGAGCTGTTTTTT.

This clonotype was seen only once. The gene calls are TRBV2 and TRBJ1-5; 8 bases agree with TRBD1. The germline gives CDR1 SNHLY, CDR2 FYNNEI. The CDR3 extends over 16 amino acids. Germline trimming cut 5 bases from V and 0 bases from J; bases unmatched to any gene: 6. The chain's CDR3 is CASSRQGRDSNQPQHF. In DNA, the CDR3 is TGTGCCAGCAGTCGACAGGGGAGGGATAGCAATCAGCCCCAGCATTTT.

The chain uses TRBV6-6 and TRBJ2-3, with 9 bases lining up with TRBD1. The CDR3 is 13 amino acids. Per germline, CDR1 MNHNY and CDR2 SVGAGI (reference sequence). The junction had 6 bases not matched to a gene; V was cut back by 11 bases and J by 3 bases. The CDR3 DNA sequence: TGTGCCCTTCGCGGACAGGGGACAGATACGCAGTATTTT. The encoded protein is CALRGQGTDTQYF.

In nucleotides, the CDR3 is TGTGCCAGCAGCGGGACAGCCGATTCACCCCTCCACTTT. Residues: CASSGTADSPLHF. The J gene is TRBJ1-6, the V gene TRBV7-2, with 7 positions matching TRBD1. The junction had 3 bases not matched to a gene; V was cut back by 5 bases and J by 8 bases. CDR3 length: 13 amino acids. Looked up from germline, CDR1 is SGHTA and CDR2 is FQGNSA.

The rearrangement links TRBV28 to TRBJ1-1; D unclear. Germline CDR1 reads MDHEN; CDR2 reads SYDVKM. This CDR3 has 13 amino acids. Trimming stripped 2 bases from V and 7 bases from J, with 11 bases between. In DNA, the CDR3 is TGTGCCAGCAGTTTAGTATCGCACAATGAAGCTTTCTTT. It encodes CASSLVSHNEAFF. Using reference TRBV28 and TRBJ1-1 for the parts outside the CDR3, the full variable domain is DVKVTQSSRYLVKRTGEKVFLECVQDMDHENMFWYRQDPGLGLRLIYFSYDVKMKEKGDIPEGYSVSREKKERFSLILESASTNQTSMYLCASSLVSHNEAFFGQGTRLTVV.